The next 30 T cell receptor beta chains were all read from a single sample in a study of blood T cell repertoires in COVID-19. Produced via immunoSEQ multiplex PCR; TCRdb's table is partial and in-frame only. The sample includes over 300,000 clones, nearly 90% of them seen just once. The sample taken for sequencing was peripheral blood. Receptor source: a man between 18 and 35 years old with active or convalescent COVID-19.

V and J are TRBV9 and TRBJ2-1, with 7 bases identical to TRBD2. The ends lost 6 bases at V and 8 bases at J; junction bases unmatched: 14. The CDR3 spans 15 residues. CDR1 SGDLS and CDR2 YYNGEE come from the germline V gene. The chain's CDR3 is CASTSRGGRGDEQFF. Written as DNA, the CDR3 is TGTGCCAGCACCTCGAGGGGCGGGAGAGGCGATGAGCAGTTCTTC. Using reference TRBV9 and TRBJ2-1 for the parts outside the CDR3, the full variable domain is DSGVTQTPKHLITATGQRVTLRCSPRSGDLSVYWYQQSLDQGLQFLIQYYNGEERAKGNILERFSAQQFPDLHSELNLSSLELGDSALYFCASTSRGGRGDEQFFGPGTRLTVL.

The chain carries TRBV27 and TRBJ1-5; D might be TRBD1 (6 bases). Per germline, CDR1 MNHEY and CDR2 SMNVEV (reference sequence). Trimming took off 3 bases at V and 1 base at J, with 10 bases between the two ends. The CDR3 runs to 15 residues. CDR3 amino acids: CASSFLQGSNQPQHF. The CDR3 DNA sequence: TGTGCCAGCAGTTTTTTGCAGGGGAGCAATCAGCCCCAGCATTTT.

This chain links TRBV7-9 with TRBJ2-1, with D maybe TRBD2 (5 bases). CDR1 is SEHNR and CDR2 is FQNEAQ in the germline V gene (reference sequence). The CDR3 loop spans 12 amino acids. The V end was cut by 6 bases, the J end by 8 bases, with 11 bases between. In nucleotides, the CDR3 is TGTGCCAGCAGAAAACTAGTCTATGAGCAGTTCTTC. Translating it yields CASRKLVYEQFF.

This chain uses TRBV19 with TRBJ1-1; tentative D call: TRBD1 (5 bases). Germline V lookup: CDR1 LNHDA, CDR2 SQIVND (reference sequence). Trimming took 5 bases from V and 4 from J, leaving 20 bases between them. The CDR3 runs to 16 residues. CDR3 sequence reads: CASSPGWGGMSTEAFF. The CDR3 region has the DNA TGTGCCAGTAGTCCCGGATGGGGGGGAATGAGCACTGAAGCTTTCTTT. Full variable domain (remainder filled in from reference TRBV19 and TRBJ1-1): DGGITQSPKYLFRKEGQNVTLSCEQNLNHDAMYWYRQDPGQGLRLIYYSQIVNDFQKGDIAEGYSVSREKKESFPLTVTSAQKNPTAFYLCASSPGWGGMSTEAFFGQGTRLTVV.

This rearrangement joins TRBV7-2 to TRBJ2-1; 9 bases are shared with TRBD1. Germline V gene lookup returns CDR1 SGHTA and CDR2 FQGNSA. Trimming cost V 5 bases and J 2 bases; bases outside gene matches: 4. The CDR3 extends over 15 amino acids. CDR3 loop: CASSARDRAYNEQFF. The CDR3 nucleotides are TGTGCCAGCAGCGCCCGGGACAGGGCCTACAATGAGCAGTTCTTC.

The chain carries TRBV14 and TRBJ2-7; 7 nucleotides match TRBD2. Germline lookup yields CDR1 SGHDN and CDR2 FVKESK. The junction had 15 bases not matched to a gene; V was cut back by 5 bases and J by 8 bases. CDR3 length: 15 amino acids. Here the CDR3 reads CASSTQREHSGKQYF. CDR3 nucleotide sequence: TGTGCCAGCAGCACTCAGCGGGAACACTCTGGGAAGCAGTACTTC.

This clone was seen a single time. The J gene is TRBJ2-7, the V gene TRBV6-5, with a weak D call TRBD2 (5 bases). V was clipped by 8 bases and J by 3 bases, with 14 bases between them. The CDR3 runs to 13 residues. Germline CDR1 MNHEY, CDR2 SVGAGI. The CDR3 region is CASLGMGSYEQYF. In DNA form, the CDR3 reads TGTGCCAGCCTTGGGATGGGGAGCTACGAGCAGTACTTC.

The genes are TRBV7-3 and TRBJ2-1; no firm D call. With 5 bases removed from V and 8 bases from J, the gap between germline ends came to 13 bases. The V gene's germline CDR1 is SGHTA and CDR2 FQGTGA. The CDR3 is made up of 13 amino acids. The CDR3 DNA is TGTGCCAGCAGCACCCACGTTTCGGATGAGCAGTTCTTC. It translates to CASSTHVSDEQFF.

The rearrangement links TRBV5-6 to TRBJ2-3; TRBD2 agrees at 8 bases. The junction had 6 bases not matched to a gene; V was cut back by 3 bases and J by 0 bases. CDR1 is SGHDT and CDR2 is YYEEEE in the germline V gene. The CDR3 covers 16 residues. The CDR3 reads CASSYPSGPSTDTQYF. Here the CDR3 DNA reads TGTGCCAGCAGCTACCCTAGCGGGCCTAGCACAGATACGCAGTATTTT.

The rearrangement joins TRBV4-3 to TRBJ2-1; 11 bases agree with TRBD2. V lost 1 base and J lost 5; bases outside the gene matches: 7. The CDR3 covers 17 residues. CDR1 LGHNA and CDR2 YSLEER come from the germline V gene. CDR3 in amino acids: CASSQARTSGPNNEQFF. CDR3 nucleotide sequence: TGCGCCAGCAGCCAAGCTAGGACTAGCGGGCCCAACAATGAGCAGTTCTTC.

As regards this clone: Additional DNA sequences in this sample encode the identical CDR3. DNA for the CDR3: TGTGCCAGCAGTCCAGGGGGCGACGGAAACACCATATATTTT. Amino acid sequence: CASSPGGDGNTIYF. The chain couples TRBV28 to TRBJ1-3; 8 bases match TRBD1. This CDR3 has 14 amino acids. The J segment lost 4 bases and the V segment lost 5 bases, leaving 4 bases of the junction unmatched. Germline loops: CDR1 MDHEN, CDR2 SYDVKM. The whole variable domain, filled in from reference TRBV28 and TRBJ1-3, reads DVKVTQSSRYLVKRTGEKVFLECVQDMDHENMFWYRQDPGLGLRLIYFSYDVKMKEKGDIPEGYSVSREKKERFSLILESASTNQTSMYLCASSPGGDGNTIYFGEGSWLTVV.

The V and J genes are TRBV27 and TRBJ1-4; D ambiguous. With 6 bases removed from V and 0 bases from J, the gap between germline ends came to 8 bases. The CDR3 sequence is 14 residues long. In germline, CDR1 is MNHEY, CDR2 SMNVEV (reference sequence). The chain's CDR3 is CASRPVATNEKLFF. The DNA for the CDR3 is TGTGCCAGCAGACCAGTTGCAACTAATGAAAAACTGTTTTTT.

DNA of the CDR3: TGTGCCTGGATCAGGGTGAACACCGGGGAGCTGTTTTTT. Translation gives CAWIRVNTGELFF. The rearrangement joins TRBV30 to TRBJ2-2; a weak D match, TRBD1 (5 bases). Per the germline V gene, CDR1 is GTSNPN and CDR2 is SVGIG (reference sequence). The CDR3 has 13 amino acids. Trimming stripped 4 bases from V and 1 base from J, with 7 bases between.

In the case of this clone: Other DNA sequences in this sample translate to the same CDR3. The CDR3 sequence is CASSPDRGRSPLHF. Here the CDR3 DNA reads TGTGCCAGCTCACCGGACAGGGGTCGCTCACCCCTCCACTTT. The chain has TRBV18 and TRBJ1-6; 9 bases align to TRBD1. In germline, CDR1 is KGHSH, CDR2 LQKENI. The CDR3 length is 14 residues. V shed 3 bases, J shed 10 bases, and the junction held 4 bases outside the gene matches.

V gene TRBV6-5 combines with J gene TRBJ2-7; tentative D call: TRBD2 (5 bases). The CDR3 totals 13 residues. The ends were cut back, 5 bases at V and 7 bases at J, with 15 bases in the middle. In germline, CDR1 is MNHEY, CDR2 SVGAGI. DNA of the CDR3: TGTGCCAGCAGTCGCAAGGGTCCGGGGGAGCAGTACTTC. Protein: CASSRKGPGEQYF.

The chain is built from TRBV15 and TRBJ2-1; the match to TRBD1 covers 10 bases. J gave up 12 bases and V 4 bases, and 15 bases lay outside the gene matches. Germline lookup yields CDR1 LNHNV and CDR2 YYDKDF (reference sequence). The CDR3 consists of 16 residues. CDR3 sequence reads: CATSTYGTGAIRGQFF. CDR3 bases: TGTGCCACCAGCACATACGGGACAGGGGCAATTAGGGGGCAGTTCTTC.

In its sample, this clone was seen a few times. The chain joins TRBV5-1 to TRBJ1-1; TRBD1 matches 7 bases. The V segment lost 4 bases and the J segment 4 bases; nucleotides outside the gene matches: 13. The germline CDR1 and CDR2 sequences are SGHRS and YFSETQ. This CDR3 has 16 amino acids. The CDR3 DNA sequence: TGCGCCAGCAGCCCAACTACCACAGGGGTAAGCACTGAAGCTTTCTTT. It codes for CASSPTTTGVSTEAFF.

The CDR3 nucleotides are TGTGCCAGCAGCCAAGATAACATGCCCGAAGCTTTCTTT. Residues: CASSQDNMPEAFF. The V gene is TRBV3-1 (or the pseudogene TRBV3-2), the J gene TRBJ1-1; D remains ambiguous. Trimming removed 0 bases at V and 8 bases at J, with 10 bases between. The CDR3 extends over 13 amino acids. CDR1 is LGHDT, CDR2 YNNKEL, per germline (reference sequence).

This clone has only a few counts. The chain couples TRBV5-1 to TRBJ2-3, with D possibly being TRBD1 (6 bases). CDR1 SGHRS and CDR2 YFSETQ come from the germline V gene. Trimming took 6 bases from V and 9 from J, leaving 17 bases between them. This CDR3 comprises 13 residues. The CDR3 region has the DNA TGCGCCAGCACCCAAAACAGGGAGTCCACGCAGTATTTT. Translation gives CASTQNRESTQYF.

This chain's CDR3 is CASSLYAGETQYF. The CDR3 DNA sequence: TGCGCCAGCAGCTTGTATGCGGGAGAGACCCAGTACTTC. The rearrangement uses TRBV5-1 and TRBJ2-5; maybe TRBD2 (5 bases). Germline V gene lookup returns CDR1 SGHRS and CDR2 YFSETQ. Trimming took 1 base from V and 4 from J, leaving 8 bases between them. The CDR3 consists of 13 residues.

The chain has TRBV28 and TRBJ2-1, with 11 bases identical to TRBD1. There are 13 residues in the CDR3. Germline V CDR1 and CDR2: MDHEN, SYDVKM. V was pared by 9 bases and J by 6 bases, with 4 bases of the junction left unmatched. The CDR3 loop is CASGGQGVNEQFF. The CDR3 region has the DNA TGTGCCAGTGGGGGACAGGGGGTCAATGAGCAGTTCTTC. The entire variable domain, with the rest obtained from reference TRBV28 and TRBJ2-1, is as follows: DVKVTQSSRYLVKRTGEKVFLECVQDMDHENMFWYRQDPGLGLRLIYFSYDVKMKEKGDIPEGYSVSREKKERFSLILESASTNQTSMYLCASGGQGVNEQFFGPGTRLTVL.

The chain couples TRBV19 to TRBJ1-3; no reliable D call. Trimming removed 10 bases from V and 0 bases from J, with 16 bases in between. Germline CDR1 and CDR2: LNHDA and SQIVND (reference sequence). The CDR3 runs 15 residues. The CDR3 reads CATRSSFSSGNTIYF. The CDR3 nucleotides read TGTGCCACTCGGAGCAGCTTCAGCTCTGGAAACACCATATATTTT.

DNA of the CDR3: TGTGCCAGTAGTGGGGAGACAGGGTATGGCGAGCAGTACTTC. The encoded protein is CASSGETGYGEQYF. The rearrangement joins TRBV19 to TRBJ2-7, with TRBD1 matching 7 bases. CDR1 is LNHDA, CDR2 SQIVND, per germline (reference sequence). V was pared by 5 bases and J by 6 bases, with 10 bases of the junction left unmatched. The CDR3 is 14 residues long.

CDR3 DNA: TGTGCCAGCAGCTTCGAGTACACTGAAGCTTTCTTT. It yields the protein CASSFEYTEAFF. The gene calls are TRBV7-2 and TRBJ1-1; D not resolved. Trimming removed 3 bases at V and 3 bases at J, with 5 bases between. The CDR3 totals 12 residues. CDR1 and CDR2 (germline): SGHTA, FQGNSA.

This chain connects TRBV11-2 to TRBJ1-2; unclear D gene. CDR1 and CDR2 from the germline V gene are SGHAT and FQNNGV. V gave up 6 bases and J gave up 2 bases, with 13 bases separating them. The length of the CDR3 is 14 residues. The CDR3 is CASSQRSGNYGYTF. CDR3 nucleotide sequence: TGTGCCAGCAGTCAACGGTCCGGGAACTATGGCTACACCTTC. The full variable domain, with the rest looked up from reference TRBV11-2 and TRBJ1-2, is EAGVAQSPRYKIIEKRQSVAFWCNPISGHATLYWYQQILGQGPKLLIQFQNNGVVDDSQLPKDRFSAERLKGVDSTLKIQPAKLEDSAVYLCASSQRSGNYGYTFGSGTRLTVV.

The CDR3 loop reads CAWMSREGSGRAPLHF. The CDR3 nucleotides are TGTGCCTGGATGTCTCGTGAGGGTTCGGGAAGAGCACCCCTCCACTTT. This chain connects TRBV30 to TRBJ1-6; unclear D gene. V was pared by 4 bases and J by 11 bases, with 24 bases between. This CDR3 has 16 residues. Germline CDR1 reads GTSNPN; CDR2 reads SVGIG (reference sequence).

The chain links TRBV5-1 to TRBJ2-3; 8 bases fit TRBD1. The CDR3 has 15 residues. Per germline, CDR1 SGHRS and CDR2 YFSETQ. J gave up 1 base and V 4 bases, and 5 bases lay outside the gene matches. The CDR3 nucleotides read TGCGCCAGCAGCCTTCCGGGACAGGGCACAGATACGCAGTATTTT. Its protein product is CASSLPGQGTDTQYF.

The chain couples TRBV27 to TRBJ1-3, with a possible D match to TRBD1 (6 bases). Germline CDR1 reads MNHEY; CDR2 reads SMNVEV (reference sequence). CDR3 length: 15 amino acids. Trimming took 3 bases from V and 2 from J, leaving 11 bases between them. Here the CDR3 DNA reads TGTGCCAGCAGTTTGACCAGGGGCGCTGGAAACACCATATATTTT. Protein: CASSLTRGAGNTIYF.

This sequence joins TRBV5-1 and TRBJ2-5; 7 positions agree with TRBD2. Trimming took 0 bases from V and 0 from J; bases not matched to a gene: 14. Germline CDR1 SGHRS, CDR2 YFSETQ. The CDR3 sequence is 19 residues long. The CDR3 reads CASSLEAGSASGYQETQYF. CDR3 DNA: TGCGCCAGCAGCTTGGAAGCTGGGAGTGCTAGCGGTTACCAAGAGACCCAGTACTTC.

This sequence joins TRBV5-1 and TRBJ2-3; 7 bases line up with TRBD2. Trimming at V came to 7 bases and at J to 3 bases, leaving 8 bases not matched to a gene. CDR3 length: 14 amino acids. Germline loops: CDR1 SGHRS, CDR2 YFSETQ. The CDR3 bases are TGCGCCAGCGCCCGCCTAGCGGCAACAGATACGCAGTATTTT. It specifies CASARLAATDTQYF.